This passage covers 7 T cell receptor beta chains from one sample sequenced in a study of blood T cells in healthy people across ages. Through a sample-barcoded 5' primer and a J-beta primer mix, a second PCR was run for roughly 6 to 11 cycles. From the 5' RACE reads, TCRdb called clonotypes with MiXCR, one entry per CDR3 protein. The table has 1 million to 1.2 million distinct CDR3 sequences, around two fifths seen once. The sample comprised blood. All receptors come from a young man in good health.

This chain links TRBV20-1 with TRBJ1-1, with no clear D. V shed 3 bases and J shed 2 bases, with 13 bases lying between them. This CDR3 comprises 14 residues. CDR1 is DFQATT and CDR2 is SNEGSKA in the germline V gene (reference sequence). The CDR3 protein is CSASGRTGNTEAFF. CDR3 nucleotides: TGCAGTGCTAGTGGAAGGACTGGAAACACTGAAGCTTTCTTT.

The chain uses TRBV5-1 and TRBJ2-5, with D possibly TRBD2 on 5 matching bases. Per germline, CDR1 SGHRS and CDR2 YFSETQ. This CDR3 has 14 amino acids. Trimming took 8 bases from V and 5 from J, leaving 19 bases between them. CDR3 sequence reads: CASSAGRSQETQYF. In DNA form, the CDR3 reads TGCGCCAGTAGCGCCGGACGAAGCCAGGAGACCCAGTACTTC.

This clonotype was detected a few times. V gene TRBV9 combines with J gene TRBJ2-7, with TRBD1 matching 9 bases. Trimming at V came to 4 bases and at J to 6 bases, leaving 11 bases not matched to a gene. The CDR3 spans 15 residues. The germline CDR1 and CDR2 sequences are SGDLS and YYNGEE. CDR3 in amino acids: CASSFHRDRVFEQYF. CDR3 in DNA: TGTGCCAGCAGCTTCCACCGGGACAGGGTATTCGAGCAGTACTTC.

The rearrangement links TRBV6-2 or TRBV6-3 to TRBJ1-2; D is unclear. V lost 6 bases and J lost 1, with 6 bases in between. Germline CDR1 reads MNHEY; CDR2 reads SVGEGT. The CDR3 runs to 12 residues. This CDR3 reads CASRRINYGYTF. The CDR3 DNA follows: TGTGCCAGCAGGAGGATTAACTATGGCTACACCTTC.

Details on this clonotype: At one end, the junction sequence differs from germline, possibly due to a read error. The chain uses TRBV7-9 and TRBJ1-2; no clear D. The CDR3 is made up of 12 amino acids. CDR1 is SEHNR, CDR2 FQNEAQ, per germline (reference sequence). CDR3 sequence reads: CASSLSQNGCTF. The DNA for the CDR3 is TGTGCCAGCAGCTTATCTCAAAATGGCTGCACCTTC.

The rearrangement joins TRBV28 to TRBJ1-5; D unresolved. Trimming removed 5 bases from V and 3 bases from J, with 14 bases in between. This CDR3 contains 15 residues. Germline CDR1 MDHEN, CDR2 SYDVKM. Here the CDR3 DNA reads TGTGCCAGCAGTCCCGGACGGGGAAACAATCAGCCCCAGCATTTT. Translating it yields CASSPGRGNNQPQHF.

This clonotype occurred a few times. The V call is TRBV3-1, the J call TRBJ1-1; the D gene is possibly TRBD1 (6 bases). The V end was cut by 3 bases, the J end by 2 bases, with 10 bases between. Germline values: CDR1 LGHDT, CDR2 YNNKEL (reference sequence). This CDR3 contains 14 residues. The CDR3 nucleotides are TGTGCCAGCAGCCACACGACAGGAAACACTGAAGCTTTCTTT. It encodes CASSHTTGNTEAFF.